The clone carrying this T cell receptor (beta chain) was observed a few times. This record belongs to a study of blood T cell repertoires in COVID-19. How the authors handled the data: Nucleated cell number was recorded as an estimate derived from reference gene primer amplification. Libraries were prepared by immunoSEQ multiplex PCR; TCRdb keeps only in-frame clonotypes and omits some of them. V and J calls and clone size come straight from that table; D and trimming were deduced from the DNA. The data show 35,000 to 45,000 clones, around 80% seen once. The TCR sequence derives from a man aged 60 to 75 with active COVID-19. Sequencing was performed on peripheral blood.

CDR3 loop: CATSDSRGRETQYF. CDR3 nucleotides: TGTGCCACCAGTGATTCCAGGGGAAGAGAGACCCAGTACTTC. The chain employs TRBV24-1 and TRBJ2-5, with D possibly matching TRBD1 (6 bases). This CDR3 has 14 amino acids. V lost 2 bases, J lost 4 bases, and 10 bases lay in between. Germline CDR1 and CDR2: KGHDR and SFDVKD.